This T cell receptor beta chain was retrieved from a study of Graves' ophthalmopathy and Graves' hyperthyroidism. Study-wide points: A model built from 13 signatures distinguished ophthalmopathy from stable hyperthyroidism with 87.88% sensitivity and 81.08% specificity. Most expanded clonotypes in thyroid above 0.001 frequency also showed up in blood.

This clonotype has a count of ten or more. The antigen is unknown. Clinical symptoms, serum thyroxine, TRAb, thyroid ultrasound and orbital computed tomography were relied on for diagnosis. The PBMCs were taken from approximately 9 ml of fresh peripheral blood. RNA served as the template for amplifying TCR beta CDR3 regions. An opening RT-PCR round employed HTBI primers and preceded a second-round multiplex PCR. TCRdb passed the multiplex PCR reads through MiXCR, listing each CDR3 protein once. The profile shows 40,000 to 45,000 distinct CDR3 sequences, about 50% of them singletons. This TCR came from an adult man with Graves' ophthalmopathy. Material for sequencing was peripheral blood.

CDR3 in amino acids: CASSFEQTYGYTF. Here the CDR3 DNA reads TGCGCCAGCAGCTTCGAACAGACATATGGCTACACCTTC. V gene TRBV5-1 combines with J gene TRBJ1-2; D gene unclear. V was cut by 2 bases and J by 5 bases, with 10 bases left in between. This CDR3 has 13 amino acids. Per the germline V gene, CDR1 is SGHRS and CDR2 is YFSETQ. Together with reference TRBV5-1 and TRBJ1-2, the CDR3 gives the full variable domain: KAGVTQTPRYLIKTRGQQVTLSCSPISGHRSVSWYQQTPGQGLQFLFEYFSETQRNKGNFPGRFSGRQFSNSRSEMNVSTLELGDSALYLCASSFEQTYGYTFGSGTRLTVV.